This T cell receptor (beta chain) was recovered during a study of cytomegalovirus exposure and HLA in healthy donors. Amplification used 60 Vbeta primers and 13 Jbeta primers. TCRdb keeps only in-frame clones here, not all; method: immunoSEQ multiplex PCR. The sample lists roughly 190,000 clones, around 86% seen once, with 6.3% in the top ten. Participants comprised healthy donors of bone marrow. After removal of 0 bases from V and 4 bases from J, the junction contained 5 bases not matched to a gene. CDR3 size: 16 residues. CDR1 is LGHNA and CDR2 is YNFKEQ in the germline V gene. V gene TRBV4-2 combines with J gene TRBJ1-4, with 7 bases identical to TRBD1. The sample consisted of PBMCs. This clonotype was sampled from a man between 35 and 55 years old in good health and CMV-seropositive. The CDR3 bases are TGTGCCAGCAGCCAAGAAGGTACAGGGGTTAATGAAAAACTGTTTTTT. This gives the protein CASSQEGTGVNEKLFF.